The TCR beta chain described here comes from a study of CD8+ T cells in alopecia areata. Background on the study: A regimen of oral tofacitinib, 5 to 10 mg twice daily, was given to treated patients.

CDR3 size: 13 residues. From germline, CDR1 is GTSNPN and CDR2 SVGIG (reference sequence). The V and J ends lost 4 bases and 3 bases respectively, with 12 bases between them. This clone was recorded once. What it recognizes is unknown. Study results and caveats: Especially in alopecia totalis/universalis, lesional scalp showed greater clonality than normal scalp did.

Sorting separated CD4+ and CD8+ T cells out of PBMCs. It was cDNA, reverse transcribed from extracted RNA, that served as the sequencing template. TCRdb's copy holds only in-frame clones and misses some; the assay was immunoSEQ multiplex PCR. This table has 150,000 to 200,000 clones, 50% to 75% appearing once. This material consisted of CD4+ T cells sorted from blood, taken at week 0. This sequence originates from a human donor with alopecia areata. The rearrangement links TRBV30 to TRBJ1-1; D is perhaps TRBD1 (5 bases). CDR3 residues: CAWKIGAHTEAFF. In nucleotides, the CDR3 is TGTGCCTGGAAGATAGGGGCGCACACTGAAGCTTTCTTT.